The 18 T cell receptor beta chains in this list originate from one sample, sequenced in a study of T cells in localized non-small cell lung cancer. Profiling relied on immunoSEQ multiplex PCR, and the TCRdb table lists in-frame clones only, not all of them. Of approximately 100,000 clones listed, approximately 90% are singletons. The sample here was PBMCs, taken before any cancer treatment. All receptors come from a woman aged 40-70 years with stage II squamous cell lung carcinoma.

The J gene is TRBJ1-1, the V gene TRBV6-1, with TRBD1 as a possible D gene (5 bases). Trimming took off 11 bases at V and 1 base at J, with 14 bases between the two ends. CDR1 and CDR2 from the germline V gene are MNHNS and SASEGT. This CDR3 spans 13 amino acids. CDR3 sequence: CAVRSTGNTEAFF. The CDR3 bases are TGTGCCGTCCGAAGTACAGGGAACACTGAAGCTTTCTTT.

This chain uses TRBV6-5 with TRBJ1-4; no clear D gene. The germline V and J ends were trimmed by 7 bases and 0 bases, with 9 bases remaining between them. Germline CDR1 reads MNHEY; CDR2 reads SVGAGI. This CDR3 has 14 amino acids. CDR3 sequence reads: CASNVRPTNEKLFF. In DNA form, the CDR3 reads TGTGCCAGCAATGTCCGGCCAACTAATGAAAAACTGTTTTTT.

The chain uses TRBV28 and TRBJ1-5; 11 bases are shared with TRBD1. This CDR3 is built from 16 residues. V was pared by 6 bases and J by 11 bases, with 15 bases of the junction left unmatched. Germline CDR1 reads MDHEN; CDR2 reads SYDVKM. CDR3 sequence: CASRHGLGTGGVAQHF. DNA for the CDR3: TGTGCCAGCAGGCATGGACTCGGGACAGGGGGAGTAGCCCAGCATTTT.

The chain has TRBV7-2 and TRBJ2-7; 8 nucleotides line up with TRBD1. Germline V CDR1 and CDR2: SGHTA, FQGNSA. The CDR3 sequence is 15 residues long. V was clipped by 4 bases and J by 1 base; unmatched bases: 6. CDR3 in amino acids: CASSWAGTGSYEQYF. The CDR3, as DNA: TGTGCCAGCAGCTGGGCTGGGACAGGTTCCTACGAGCAGTACTTC.

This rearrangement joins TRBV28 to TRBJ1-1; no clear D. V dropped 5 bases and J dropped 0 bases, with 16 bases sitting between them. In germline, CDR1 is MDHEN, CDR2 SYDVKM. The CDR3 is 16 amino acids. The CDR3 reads CASSPPGSPMNTEAFF. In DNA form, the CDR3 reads TGTGCCAGCAGTCCCCCGGGGTCCCCCATGAACACTGAAGCTTTCTTT.

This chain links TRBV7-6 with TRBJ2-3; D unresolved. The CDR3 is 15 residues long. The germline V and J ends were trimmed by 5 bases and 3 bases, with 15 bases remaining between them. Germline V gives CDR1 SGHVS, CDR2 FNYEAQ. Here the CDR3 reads CASSASVGRTDTQYF. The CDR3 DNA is TGTGCCAGCAGCGCCTCCGTAGGAAGGACAGATACGCAGTATTTT.

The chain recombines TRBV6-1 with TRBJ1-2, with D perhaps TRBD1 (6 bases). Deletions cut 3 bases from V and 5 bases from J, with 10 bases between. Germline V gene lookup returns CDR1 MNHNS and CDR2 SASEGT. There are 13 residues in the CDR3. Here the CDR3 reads CASSDNRVYGYTF. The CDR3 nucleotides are TGTGCCAGCAGTGATAACAGGGTTTATGGCTACACCTTC.

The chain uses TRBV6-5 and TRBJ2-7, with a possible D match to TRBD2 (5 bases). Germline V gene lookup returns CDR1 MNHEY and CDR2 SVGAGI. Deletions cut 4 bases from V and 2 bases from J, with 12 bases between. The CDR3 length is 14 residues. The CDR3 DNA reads TGTGCCAGCAGTTGGATCCTAGCACCCTACGAGCAGTACTTC. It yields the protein CASSWILAPYEQYF.

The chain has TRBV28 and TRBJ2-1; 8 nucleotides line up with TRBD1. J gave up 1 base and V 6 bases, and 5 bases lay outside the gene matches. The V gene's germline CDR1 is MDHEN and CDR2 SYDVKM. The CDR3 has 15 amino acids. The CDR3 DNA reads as TGTGCCAGCAGAAACAGGGGGATATCCTACAATGAGCAGTTCTTC. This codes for CASRNRGISYNEQFF.

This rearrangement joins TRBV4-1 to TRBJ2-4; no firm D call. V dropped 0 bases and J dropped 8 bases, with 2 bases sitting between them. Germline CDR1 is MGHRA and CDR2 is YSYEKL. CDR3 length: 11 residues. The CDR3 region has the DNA TGCGCCAGCAGCCAAGAGGACATTCAGTACTTC. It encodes CASSQEDIQYF.

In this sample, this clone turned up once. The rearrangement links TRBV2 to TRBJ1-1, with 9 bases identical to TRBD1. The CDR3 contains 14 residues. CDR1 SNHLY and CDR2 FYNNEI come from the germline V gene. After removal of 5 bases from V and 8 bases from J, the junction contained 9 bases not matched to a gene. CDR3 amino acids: CASSTDRGINEAFF. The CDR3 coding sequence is TGTGCCAGCAGTACGGACAGGGGTATAAACGAAGCTTTCTTT.

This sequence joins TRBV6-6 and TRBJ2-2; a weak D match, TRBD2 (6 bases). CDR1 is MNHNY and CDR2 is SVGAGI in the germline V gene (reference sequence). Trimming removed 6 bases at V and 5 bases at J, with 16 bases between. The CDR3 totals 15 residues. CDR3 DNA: TGTGCCAGCAGCTTACTAGCCCCGGGGACCGGGGAGCTGTTTTTT. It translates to CASSLLAPGTGELFF.

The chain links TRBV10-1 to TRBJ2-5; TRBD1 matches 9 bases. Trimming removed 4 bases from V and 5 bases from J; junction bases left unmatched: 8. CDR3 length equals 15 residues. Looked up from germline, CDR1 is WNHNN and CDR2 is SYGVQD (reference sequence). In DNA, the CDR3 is TGCGCCAGCAGTGCGGGACAGGGAATATCGGAGACCCAGTACTTC. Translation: CASSAGQGISETQYF.

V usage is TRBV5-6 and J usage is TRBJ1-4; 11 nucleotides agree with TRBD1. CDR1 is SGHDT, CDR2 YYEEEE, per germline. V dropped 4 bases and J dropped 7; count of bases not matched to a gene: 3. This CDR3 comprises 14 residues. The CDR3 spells CASSVGQGGEKLFF. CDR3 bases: TGTGCCAGCAGCGTGGGACAGGGGGGTGAAAAACTGTTTTTT.

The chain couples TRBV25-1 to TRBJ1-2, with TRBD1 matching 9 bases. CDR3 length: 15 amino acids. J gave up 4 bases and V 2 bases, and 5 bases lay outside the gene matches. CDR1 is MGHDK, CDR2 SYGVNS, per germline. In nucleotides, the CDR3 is TGTGCCAGCAGTGAAAGGACAGGGGTGTCCTATGGCTACACCTTC. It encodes CASSERTGVSYGYTF.

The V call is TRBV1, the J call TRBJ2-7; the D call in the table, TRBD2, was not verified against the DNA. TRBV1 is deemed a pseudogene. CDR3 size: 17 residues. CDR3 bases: TGCACCAGCCCAAGAGTCGGGGGGCAGGGACGGGTCTACGAGCAGTACTTC. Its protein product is CTSPRVGGQGRVYEQYF.

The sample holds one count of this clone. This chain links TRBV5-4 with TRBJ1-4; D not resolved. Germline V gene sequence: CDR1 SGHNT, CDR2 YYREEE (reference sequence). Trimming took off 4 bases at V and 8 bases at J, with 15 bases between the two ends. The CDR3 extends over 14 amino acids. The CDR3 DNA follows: TGTGCCAGCAGCACCGGTGGGGTCGGCGAAAAACTGTTTTTT. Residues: CASSTGGVGEKLFF.

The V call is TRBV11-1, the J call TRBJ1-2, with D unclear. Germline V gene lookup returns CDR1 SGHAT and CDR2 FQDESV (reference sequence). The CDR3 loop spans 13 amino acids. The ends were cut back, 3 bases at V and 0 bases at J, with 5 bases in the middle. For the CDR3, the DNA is TGTGCCAGCAGCTTTGGGACTAACTATGGCTACACCTTC. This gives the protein CASSFGTNYGYTF.